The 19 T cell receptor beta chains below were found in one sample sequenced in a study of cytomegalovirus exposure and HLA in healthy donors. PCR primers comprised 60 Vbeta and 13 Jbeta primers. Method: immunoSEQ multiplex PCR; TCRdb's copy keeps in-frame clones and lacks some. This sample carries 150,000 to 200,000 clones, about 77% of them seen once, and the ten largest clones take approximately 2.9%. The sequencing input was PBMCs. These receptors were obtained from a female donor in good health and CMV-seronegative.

The DNA of the CDR3 is TGTGCCAGCAGCTTGCCCCGGGGGGCGTCCTATAATTCACCCCTCCACTTT. Translating gives CASSLPRGASYNSPLHF. The V call is TRBV5-4, the J call TRBJ1-6; TRBD1 is a possible D gene (6 bases). Germline-derived CDR1 and CDR2 are SGHNT and YYREEE (reference sequence). V was pared by 1 base and J by 1 base, with 12 bases between. The length of the CDR3 is 17 residues.

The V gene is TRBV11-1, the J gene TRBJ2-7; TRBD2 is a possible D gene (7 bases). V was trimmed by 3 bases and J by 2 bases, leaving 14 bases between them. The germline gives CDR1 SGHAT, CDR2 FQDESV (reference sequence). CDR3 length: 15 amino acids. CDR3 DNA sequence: TGTGCCAGCAGCTTTGCGAGGGGGGGTACCTACGAGCAGTACTTC. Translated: CASSFARGGTYEQYF.

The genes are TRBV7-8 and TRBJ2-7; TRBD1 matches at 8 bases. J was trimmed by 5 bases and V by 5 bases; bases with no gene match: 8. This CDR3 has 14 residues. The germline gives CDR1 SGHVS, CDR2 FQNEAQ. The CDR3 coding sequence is TGTGCCAGCAGCGACCGGGACAGGCGACACGAGCAGTACTTC. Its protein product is CASSDRDRRHEQYF.

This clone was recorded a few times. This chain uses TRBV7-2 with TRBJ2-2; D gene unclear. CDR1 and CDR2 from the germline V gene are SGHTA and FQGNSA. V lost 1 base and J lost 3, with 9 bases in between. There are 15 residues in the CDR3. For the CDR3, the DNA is TGTGCCAGCAGCTTAGGCGACTTCTACACCGGGGAGCTGTTTTTT. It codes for CASSLGDFYTGELFF.

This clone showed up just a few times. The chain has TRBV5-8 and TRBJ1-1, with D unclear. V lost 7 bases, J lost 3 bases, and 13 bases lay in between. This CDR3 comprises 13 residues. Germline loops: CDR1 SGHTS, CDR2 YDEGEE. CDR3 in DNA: TGTGCCAGCTTCCGACGGGAGGACACTGAAGCTTTCTTT. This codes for CASFRREDTEAFF.

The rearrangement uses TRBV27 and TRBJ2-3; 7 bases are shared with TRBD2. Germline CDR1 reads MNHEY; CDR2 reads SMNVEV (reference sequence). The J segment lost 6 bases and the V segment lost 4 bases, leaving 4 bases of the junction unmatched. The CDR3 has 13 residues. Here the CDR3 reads CASSWGGRDTQYF. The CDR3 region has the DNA TGTGCCAGCAGTTGGGGGGGTAGGGATACGCAGTATTTT.

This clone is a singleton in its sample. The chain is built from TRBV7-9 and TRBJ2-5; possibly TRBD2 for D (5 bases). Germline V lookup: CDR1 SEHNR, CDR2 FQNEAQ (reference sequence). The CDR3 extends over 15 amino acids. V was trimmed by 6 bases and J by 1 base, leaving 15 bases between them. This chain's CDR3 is CASSRIRETQETQYF. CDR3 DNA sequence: TGTGCCAGCAGTCGTATCCGGGAAACCCAAGAGACCCAGTACTTC.

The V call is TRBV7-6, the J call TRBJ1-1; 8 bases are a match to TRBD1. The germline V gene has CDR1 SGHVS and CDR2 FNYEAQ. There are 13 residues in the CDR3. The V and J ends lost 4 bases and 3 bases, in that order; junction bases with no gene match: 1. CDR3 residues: CASSSQGDTEAFF. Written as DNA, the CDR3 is TGTGCCAGCAGCTCACAGGGGGACACTGAAGCTTTCTTT.

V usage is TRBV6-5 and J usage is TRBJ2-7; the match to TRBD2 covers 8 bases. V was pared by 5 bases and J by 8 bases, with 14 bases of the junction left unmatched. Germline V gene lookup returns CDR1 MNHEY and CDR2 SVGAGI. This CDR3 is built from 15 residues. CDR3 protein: CASSLTVAGSQKQYF. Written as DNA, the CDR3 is TGTGCCAGCAGTCTAACCGTAGCGGGATCTCAGAAGCAGTACTTC.

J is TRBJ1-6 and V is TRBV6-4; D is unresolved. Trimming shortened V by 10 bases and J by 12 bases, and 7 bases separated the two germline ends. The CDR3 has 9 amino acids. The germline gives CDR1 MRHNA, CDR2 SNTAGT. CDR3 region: CATGVPLHF. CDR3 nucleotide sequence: TGTGCCACCGGAGTACCCCTCCACTTT.

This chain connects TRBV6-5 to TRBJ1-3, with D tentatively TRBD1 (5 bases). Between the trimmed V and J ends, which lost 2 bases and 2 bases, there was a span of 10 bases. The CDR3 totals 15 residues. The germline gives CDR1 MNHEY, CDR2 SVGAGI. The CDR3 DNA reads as TGTGCCAGCAGTTACGATCCCAGGGCTGGAAACACCATATATTTT. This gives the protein CASSYDPRAGNTIYF.

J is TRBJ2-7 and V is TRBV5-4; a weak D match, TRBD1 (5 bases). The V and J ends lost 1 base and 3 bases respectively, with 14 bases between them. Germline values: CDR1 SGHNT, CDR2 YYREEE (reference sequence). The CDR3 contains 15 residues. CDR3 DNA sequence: TGTGCCAGCAGCTTGCAGGGATTAAACGGCTACGAGCAGTACTTC. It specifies CASSLQGLNGYEQYF.

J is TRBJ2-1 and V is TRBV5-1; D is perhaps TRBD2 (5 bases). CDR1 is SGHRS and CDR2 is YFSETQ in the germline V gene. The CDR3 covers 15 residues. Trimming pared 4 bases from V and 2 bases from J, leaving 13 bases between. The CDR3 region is CASSPIQRPYNEQFF. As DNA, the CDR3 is TGCGCCAGCAGCCCAATTCAGCGGCCCTACAATGAGCAGTTCTTC.

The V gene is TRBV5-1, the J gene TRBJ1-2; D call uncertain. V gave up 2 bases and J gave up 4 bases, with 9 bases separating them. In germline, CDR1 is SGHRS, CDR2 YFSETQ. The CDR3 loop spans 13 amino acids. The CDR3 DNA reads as TGCGCCAGCAGCTTCGAGCCTACCTATGGCTACACCTTC. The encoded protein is CASSFEPTYGYTF.

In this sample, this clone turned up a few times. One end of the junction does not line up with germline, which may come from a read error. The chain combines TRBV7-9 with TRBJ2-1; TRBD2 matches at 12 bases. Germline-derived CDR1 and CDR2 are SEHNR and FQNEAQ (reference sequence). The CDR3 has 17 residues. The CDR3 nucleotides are TGTTCCAGCAGCCCACTAGTCCCTAGCGGGAGGGCCGGTGAGCAGTTCTTC. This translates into CSSSPLVPSGRAGEQFF. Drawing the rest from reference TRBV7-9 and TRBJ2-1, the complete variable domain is DTGVSQNPRHKITKRGQNVTFRCDPISEHNRLYWYRQTLGQGPEFLTYFQNEAQLEKSRLLSDRFSAERPKGSFSTLEIQRTEQGDSAMYLCSSSPLVPSGRAGEQFFGPGTRLTVL.

CDR3 sequence reads: CASSFWGGSTDTQYF. The CDR3 coding sequence is TGTGCCAGCAGCTTCTGGGGGGGGAGCACAGATACGCAGTATTTT. The rearrangement joins TRBV7-3 to TRBJ2-3, with 7 bases fitting TRBD2. Germline V gives CDR1 SGHTA, CDR2 FQGTGA. Losses at the gene ends were 3 bases for V and 0 bases for J; bases not matched to a gene: 3. The CDR3 is 15 residues long.

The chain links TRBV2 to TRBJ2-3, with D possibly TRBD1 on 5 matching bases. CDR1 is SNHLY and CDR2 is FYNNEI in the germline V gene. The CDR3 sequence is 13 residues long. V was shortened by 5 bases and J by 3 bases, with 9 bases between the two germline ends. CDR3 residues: CASSPDSTDTQYF. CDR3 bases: TGTGCCAGCAGTCCAGACAGTACAGATACGCAGTATTTT.

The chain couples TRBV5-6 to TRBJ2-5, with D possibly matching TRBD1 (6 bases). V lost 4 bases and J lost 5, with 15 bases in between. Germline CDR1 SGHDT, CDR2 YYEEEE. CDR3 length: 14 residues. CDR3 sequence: CASSETGLEETQYF. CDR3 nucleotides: TGTGCCAGCAGCGAAACAGGGTTGGAGGAGACCCAGTACTTC.

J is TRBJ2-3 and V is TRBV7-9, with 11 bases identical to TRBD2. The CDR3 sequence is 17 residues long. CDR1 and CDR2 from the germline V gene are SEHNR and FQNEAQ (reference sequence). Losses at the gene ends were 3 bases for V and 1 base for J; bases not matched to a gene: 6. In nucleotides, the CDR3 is TGTGCCAGCAGCTTGGCTAGCGGGAGGATTCGCACAGATACGCAGTATTTT. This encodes CASSLASGRIRTDTQYF.